This TCR beta chain originates from a study of glioma-infiltrating T cells. Germline V lookup: CDR1 DFQATT, CDR2 SNEGSKA (reference sequence). The V end lost 5 bases, the J end lost 3 bases, and 10 bases lay between the germline ends. The CDR3 runs 12 residues. This clonotype came up many times. Amplification of TCR alpha and beta CDR3 regions from RNA used iRepertoire nested multiplex PCR. TCRdb analysed the multiplex PCR reads with MiXCR anew, one entry per CDR3 protein. The sample contains 110,000 or so distinct CDR3 sequences, 25% to 30% of which appear only once. The chain employs TRBV20-1 and TRBJ1-1, with D unresolved. The clonotype comes from a human donor with low-grade glioma or glioblastoma, undergoing nonglioma brain surgery, or in good health (not recorded which). Sequencing was done on a sample of glioma tissue, nonneoplastic brain tissue, or PBMCs (not recorded which). CDR3 bases: TGCAGTGCTCCCGTGGCCTACACTGAAGCTTTCTTT. Residues: CSAPVAYTEAFF.